These 32 T cell receptor beta chains originate from one sample sequenced in a study of T cells after yellow fever vaccination. TCRdb re-called the 5' RACE reads through MiXCR, storing one row per CDR3 protein. The sample holds a few hundred thousand distinct CDR3 sequences, approximately 13% seen once. The sample consisted of CD4+ T cells sorted from PBMCs, taken 45 days after the yellow fever booster vaccination. The receptors were sampled from a man aged 25 to 40 who received the YFV17D yellow fever vaccine.

The V call is TRBV7-2, the J call TRBJ1-1, with 9 bases matching TRBD1. The CDR3 length is 16 residues. Trimming at V came to 5 bases and at J to 4 bases, leaving 11 bases not matched to a gene. CDR1 and CDR2 (germline): SGHTA, FQGNSA. The chain's CDR3 is CASSTQQGAGSTEAFF. CDR3 DNA: TGTGCCAGCAGCACACAACAGGGGGCAGGAAGCACTGAAGCTTTCTTT.

This clonotype was counted between two and nine times. The chain links TRBV10-3 to TRBJ2-3; D is perhaps TRBD1 (6 bases). Trimming removed 10 bases at V and 2 bases at J, with 19 bases between. The CDR3 has 15 amino acids. Germline V CDR1 and CDR2: ENHRY, SYGVKD. The CDR3 here is CATLDSRRDTDTQYF. CDR3 sequence (DNA): TGTGCCACTCTGGACAGTAGACGCGACACAGATACGCAGTATTTT.

Comment on this clonotype: An end of the junction differs from the germline gene, which may be a read error. The V and J genes are TRBV14 and TRBJ1-5; maybe TRBD1 (5 bases). CDR3 size: 13 residues. CDR1 is SGHDN, CDR2 FVKESK, per germline. CDR3 sequence: CASSYRGNQHQHF. As DNA, the CDR3 is TGTGCCAGCAGCTACCGGGGGAATCAGCACCAGCATTTT.

This clonotype was detected only a few times. The J gene is TRBJ2-5, the V gene TRBV7-2; no definite D call. From germline, CDR1 is SGHTA and CDR2 FQGNSA. The V and J ends lost 2 bases and 5 bases respectively, with 12 bases between them. The CDR3 is made up of 14 amino acids. As DNA, the CDR3 is TGTGCCAGCAGCTTAATTATGGCTGAGGAGACCCAGTACTTC. The encoded protein is CASSLIMAEETQYF.

This clonotype was found a few times. The rearrangement uses TRBV10-3 and TRBJ1-1; D is possibly TRBD1 (5 bases). Trimming shortened V by 3 bases and J by 1 base, and 6 bases separated the two germline ends. The germline gives CDR1 ENHRY, CDR2 SYGVKD. CDR3 length: 13 residues. CDR3 amino acids: CAISDQGNTEAFF. CDR3 sequence (DNA): TGTGCCATCAGTGATCAGGGGAACACTGAAGCTTTCTTT.

The chain employs TRBV3-1 and TRBJ2-7, with 7 positions matching TRBD1. The length of the CDR3 is 14 residues. The junction had 6 bases not matched to a gene; V was cut back by 5 bases and J by 2 bases. CDR1 and CDR2 from the germline V gene are LGHDT and YNNKEL (reference sequence). The CDR3 region is CASSYWDSAYEQYF. CDR3 in DNA: TGTGCCAGCAGCTATTGGGACAGTGCCTACGAGCAGTACTTC.

This clonotype appeared a few times. At one end, the junction sequence differs from germline, possibly due to a read error. The chain links TRBV7-7 to TRBJ2-5, with 8 bases lining up with TRBD2. The CDR3 consists of 15 residues. Per germline, CDR1 SSHAT and CDR2 FNYEAQ (reference sequence). As DNA, the CDR3 is TGTGCTAGCAGCTTAGGGACTAGTATTCAAGAGACCCAGTACTTC. Translation gives CASSLGTSIQETQYF.

This clonotype was seen many times. The CDR3 sequence is CASSLVSGQSYNEQFF. In nucleotides, the CDR3 is TGCGCCAGCAGCTTGGTGAGCGGGCAATCCTACAATGAGCAGTTCTTC. This chain joins TRBV5-1 and TRBJ2-1; possible D gene TRBD2, 6 bases. Germline lookup yields CDR1 SGHRS and CDR2 YFSETQ. Trimming took 0 bases from V and 1 from J, leaving 11 bases between them. This CDR3 comprises 16 residues.

V and J are TRBV4-2 and TRBJ2-5, with a tentative D call TRBD1 (7 bases). The V end was cut by 0 bases, the J end by 5 bases, with 16 bases between. The CDR3 consists of 16 residues. The germline CDR1 and CDR2 sequences are LGHNA and YNFKEQ. The CDR3 spells CASSQERGDSRETQYF. In DNA form, the CDR3 reads TGTGCCAGCAGCCAAGAGAGGGGGGACAGTCGGGAGACCCAGTACTTC.

The rearrangement joins TRBV7-2 to TRBJ2-1, with TRBD2 identical over 12 bases. CDR1 is SGHTA, CDR2 FQGNSA, per germline. The CDR3 has 16 residues. J gave up 10 bases and V 2 bases, and 9 bases lay outside the gene matches. CDR3 in DNA: TGTGCCAGCAGCTTACTCGGACTAGCGGGGACATGGGAGCAGTTCTTC. Amino acids: CASSLLGLAGTWEQFF.

This clonotype has just a few counts. The genes are TRBV21-1 and TRBJ2-7; the listed D gene, TRBD1, was not tested against the DNA. TRBV21-1 is labeled a pseudogene. This CDR3 region has 13 residues. In DNA form, the CDR3 reads TGTGCCAGCAGCAATAGGGGGCGTTACGAGCAGTACTTC. It translates to CASSNRGRYEQYF.

Note on this clonotype: It may be a read error: a sequence one base away is much more abundant. This chain uses TRBV9 with TRBJ2-2; TRBD1 matches at 7 bases. The CDR3 runs to 13 residues. The V segment lost 3 bases and the J segment 6 bases; nucleotides outside the gene matches: 2. Per germline, CDR1 SGDLS and CDR2 YYNGEE. The CDR3 sequence is CASSAGGSGELFF. In nucleotides, the CDR3 is TGTGCCAGCAGCGCAGGGGGATCCGGGGAGCTGTTTTTT.

In its sample, this clonotype was seen a few times. The chain couples TRBV18 to TRBJ2-6; 7 nucleotides match TRBD1. The CDR3 runs 19 residues. The V gene end was trimmed by 5 bases and the J gene end by 0 bases; junction bases not matched to a gene: 13. CDR1 is KGHSH and CDR2 is LQKENI in the germline V gene. For the CDR3, the DNA is TGTGCCAGCTCATCAGGGGGTCCCCGCCGCAGCTCTGGGGCCAACGTCCTGACTTTC. Translation: CASSSGGPRRSSGANVLTF.

This clonotype was seen many times. The chain uses TRBV5-1 and TRBJ2-3, with D hard to call. Deletions cut 0 bases from V and 1 base from J, with 6 bases between. Looked up from germline, CDR1 is SGHRS and CDR2 is YFSETQ. The CDR3 runs 14 residues. CDR3 in DNA: TGCGCCAGCAGCTTGGGATCGGGCACAGATACGCAGTATTTT. Protein: CASSLGSGTDTQYF.

The rearrangement links TRBV7-9 to TRBJ1-5; perhaps TRBD1 as D (5 bases). Trimming took 5 bases from V and 6 from J, leaving 17 bases between them. This CDR3 comprises 15 residues. Germline assignment: CDR1 SEHNR and CDR2 FQNEAQ (reference sequence). The CDR3 DNA is TGTGCCAGCAGCCCACCCGGGGGGGAATTTCAGCCCCAGCATTTT. This sequence encodes CASSPPGGEFQPQHF.

The V call is TRBV6-2 or TRBV6-3, the J call TRBJ2-7; TRBD2 matches 8 bases. The CDR3 runs to 15 residues. Germline lookup yields CDR1 MNHEY and CDR2 SVGEGT. After removal of 5 bases from V and 3 bases from J, the junction contained 9 bases not matched to a gene. The CDR3 is CASSDTSGVGYEQYF. CDR3 nucleotide sequence: TGTGCCAGCAGTGATACTAGCGGAGTCGGCTACGAGCAGTACTTC.

This clonotype came up a few times. The J gene is TRBJ1-2, the V gene TRBV7-9; possibly TRBD1 for D (6 bases). The V end lost 5 bases, the J end lost 0 bases, and 10 bases lay between the germline ends. The CDR3 is 14 residues long. The germline V gene has CDR1 SEHNR and CDR2 FQNEAQ (reference sequence). The CDR3 DNA reads as TGTGCCAGCAGCCTGGGACAAGCTAACTATGGCTACACCTTC. It codes for CASSLGQANYGYTF.

The chain is built from TRBV20-1 and TRBJ2-7, with TRBD2 matching 7 bases. The CDR3 runs 13 residues. From germline, CDR1 is DFQATT and CDR2 SNEGSKA (reference sequence). The trim removed 3 bases at V and 4 bases at J, leaving 6 bases unmatched. CDR3 DNA sequence: TGCAGTGCTAGTGCTCAGGGAGGGTACGAGCAGTACTTC. This sequence encodes CSASAQGGYEQYF.

This clonotype has at least ten counts. V and J are TRBV7-9 and TRBJ2-2; D is possibly TRBD1 (6 bases). CDR1 and CDR2 (germline): SEHNR, FQNEAQ (reference sequence). The CDR3 extends over 16 amino acids. The ends were cut back, 5 bases at V and 6 bases at J, with 19 bases in the middle. CDR3 amino acids: CASSPRATGNSGELFF. CDR3 DNA: TGTGCCAGCAGCCCACGGGCGACAGGAAATTCCGGGGAGCTGTTTTTT. The whole variable domain, remainder taken from reference TRBV7-9 and TRBJ2-2, is DTGVSQNPRHKITKRGQNVTFRCDPISEHNRLYWYRQTLGQGPEFLTYFQNEAQLEKSRLLSDRFSAERPKGSFSTLEIQRTEQGDSAMYLCASSPRATGNSGELFFGEGSRLTVL.

A single count supports this clonotype. One end of the junction does not line up with germline, which may come from a read error. J is TRBJ1-5 and V is TRBV5-6; the D is unclear. The CDR3 extends over 13 amino acids. CDR1 and CDR2 from the germline V gene are SGHDT and YYEEEE. The CDR3 sequence is CASRLSENQPQHF. Here the CDR3 DNA reads TGTGCCAGCCGCTTGTCCGAGAATCAGCCCCAGCATTTT.

The chain combines TRBV11-2 with TRBJ2-5; TRBD2 might be the D (5 bases). The CDR3 covers 15 residues. Trimming shortened V by 3 bases and J by 2 bases, and 13 bases separated the two germline ends. From germline, CDR1 is SGHAT and CDR2 FQNNGV. Written as DNA, the CDR3 is TGTGCCAGCAGCTTCCCCGGACTGGGACAAGAGACCCAGTACTTC. Protein sequence: CASSFPGLGQETQYF.

This clonotype has a handful of counts. This rearrangement joins TRBV7-2 to TRBJ2-5; D is possibly TRBD2 (5 bases). Looked up from germline, CDR1 is SGHTA and CDR2 is FQGNSA. V gave up 2 bases and J gave up 5 bases, with 12 bases separating them. The CDR3 runs 14 residues. This CDR3 reads CASSLRSGEETQYF. The CDR3 nucleotides are TGTGCCAGCAGCTTACGTAGTGGGGAGGAGACCCAGTACTTC.

The genes are TRBV20-1 and TRBJ2-1, with D possibly TRBD2 on 7 matching bases. CDR3 length: 14 amino acids. Trimming removed 5 bases at V and 3 bases at J, with 14 bases between. CDR1 and CDR2 from the germline V gene are DFQATT and SNEGSKA (reference sequence). As DNA, the CDR3 is TGCAGTGCTGAAGGGGGGGCGCGCTACAATGAGCAGTTCTTC. Translation gives CSAEGGARYNEQFF.

This clonotype was detected many times. V usage is TRBV12-3 or TRBV12-4 and J usage is TRBJ2-7; tentative D call: TRBD2 (6 bases). The CDR3 extends over 14 amino acids. Trimming cost V 2 bases and J 2 bases, with 10 bases left between them. The CDR3 protein is CASSLRRETYEQYF. CDR3 nucleotides: TGTGCCAGCAGTTTAAGGCGGGAAACCTACGAGCAGTACTTC.

This clonotype was observed many times. The V and J genes are TRBV29-1 and TRBJ2-1; the D call may be TRBD1 or TRBD2 (5 bases each). Trimming shortened V by 4 bases and J by 7 bases, and 8 bases separated the two germline ends. CDR3 length: 11 residues. Germline V lookup: CDR1 SQVTM, CDR2 ANQGSEA. CDR3 in DNA: TGCAGCGTTGGAGGGGTAAATGAGCAGTTCTTC. Protein: CSVGGVNEQFF.

The table lists this clonotype with a few counts. The V and J genes are TRBV5-5 and TRBJ2-7; TRBD1 aligns across 8 bases. The CDR3 runs to 18 residues. In germline, CDR1 is SGHKS, CDR2 YYEKEE (reference sequence). The trim removed 2 bases at V and 5 bases at J, leaving 18 bases unmatched. The CDR3 region has the DNA TGTGCCAGCAGCTTAGGCCAGGGGGCAGTAGTAGGTTATGACGAGCAGTACTTC. Its translation: CASSLGQGAVVGYDEQYF. Full variable domain (remainder filled in from reference TRBV5-5 and TRBJ2-7): DAGVTQSPTHLIKTRGQQVTLRCSPISGHKSVSWYQQVLGQGPQFIFQYYEKEERGRGNFPDRFSARQFPNYSSELNVNALLLGDSALYLCASSLGQGAVVGYDEQYFGPGTRLTVT.

The table lists this clonotype with a few counts. The chain is built from TRBV6-2 or TRBV6-3 and TRBJ2-2, with TRBD1 identical over 10 bases. This CDR3 contains 16 residues. V was clipped by 5 bases and J by 4 bases; unmatched bases: 7. Germline CDR1 MNHEY, CDR2 SVGEGT. The CDR3 protein is CASSPGQGVSTGELFF. The CDR3 DNA follows: TGTGCCAGCAGTCCCGGACAGGGGGTCTCCACCGGGGAGCTGTTTTTT.

This clonotype was counted many times. CDR3 loop: CASSQEGGRVAEQYF. CDR3 coding DNA: TGCGCCAGCAGCCAAGAAGGGGGGCGGGTCGCCGAGCAGTACTTC. The chain carries TRBV4-3 and TRBJ2-7; D tentatively reads TRBD1 or TRBD2 (6 bases each). The CDR3 has 15 residues. Germline CDR1 LGHNA, CDR2 YSLEER. V was cut by 0 bases and J by 6 bases, with 15 bases left in between.

The chain employs TRBV29-1 and TRBJ2-7; 7 bases line up with TRBD2. The ends lost 2 bases at V and 6 bases at J; junction bases unmatched: 13. CDR1 is SQVTM, CDR2 ANQGSEA, per germline. CDR3 length: 15 amino acids. This CDR3 reads CSVETGRRTGGEQYF. The CDR3 nucleotides read TGCAGCGTTGAAACGGGACGGAGGACGGGGGGCGAGCAGTACTTC.

This clonotype was counted only a few times. The rearrangement uses TRBV5-1 and TRBJ2-1, with D hard to call. The length of the CDR3 is 16 residues. Trimming pared 2 bases from V and 0 bases from J, leaving 12 bases between. Per germline, CDR1 SGHRS and CDR2 YFSETQ. The CDR3 region has the DNA TGCGCCAGCAGCTTTGCGTCCCCGAGCTCCTACAATGAGCAGTTCTTC. Translated, it gives CASSFASPSSYNEQFF. Full variable domain (missing parts from reference TRBV5-1 and TRBJ2-1): KAGVTQTPRYLIKTRGQQVTLSCSPISGHRSVSWYQQTPGQGLQFLFEYFSETQRNKGNFPGRFSGRQFSNSRSEMNVSTLELGDSALYLCASSFASPSSYNEQFFGPGTRLTVL.

This clonotype was seen only a few times. This chain uses TRBV29-1 with TRBJ2-4; D not resolved. Germline V gives CDR1 SQVTM, CDR2 ANQGSEA. The CDR3 runs 18 residues. V was cut by 0 bases and J by 0 bases, with 18 bases left in between. The CDR3 sequence is CSVEDTHRGNLAKNIQYF. DNA of the CDR3: TGCAGCGTTGAAGACACGCATAGAGGCAATCTAGCCAAAAACATTCAGTACTTC.

This clonotype was counted only a few times. The CDR3 sequence: CASSELSYQETQYF. In nucleotides, the CDR3 is TGTGCCAGCAGTGAATTGAGCTACCAAGAGACCCAGTACTTC. This chain uses TRBV25-1 with TRBJ2-5, with D unclear. V dropped 1 base and J dropped 0 bases, with 6 bases sitting between them. Looked up from germline, CDR1 is MGHDK and CDR2 is SYGVNS. CDR3 length: 14 amino acids.